This T cell receptor beta chain is from a study of identical twins. Study-level points and caveats: It was out-of-frame TCR alpha sharing in monozygotic twins that models underestimated. Where beta out-of-frame sequences were concerned, excess twin sharing was weaker.

TCRdb independently ran MiXCR on the 5' RACE reads; one entry per CDR3 protein. Of approximately 210,000 distinct CDR3 sequences listed, 6% to 7% are singletons. The V gene end was trimmed by 0 bases and the J gene end by 0 bases; junction bases not matched to a gene: 2. CDR3 size: 16 residues. CDR1 MNHEY and CDR2 SVGAGI come from the germline V gene. This clonotype was picked up a small number of times. Its antigen is unknown. The same sample was also studied in work on T cells expressing NK-cell markers. Per that study: Researchers report these clonotypes also headed the CD3+CD56-NKG2C+ fraction in several donors.

This TCR came from a woman between 18 and 29 years old in good health. Material for sequencing was CD8+ T cells sorted from blood. The V and J genes are TRBV6-5 and TRBJ2-7; 10 positions agree with TRBD1. This chain's CDR3 is CASSYSGTGVSYEQYF. The CDR3 DNA reads as TGTGCCAGCAGTTACTCCGGGACAGGGGTCTCCTACGAGCAGTACTTC.